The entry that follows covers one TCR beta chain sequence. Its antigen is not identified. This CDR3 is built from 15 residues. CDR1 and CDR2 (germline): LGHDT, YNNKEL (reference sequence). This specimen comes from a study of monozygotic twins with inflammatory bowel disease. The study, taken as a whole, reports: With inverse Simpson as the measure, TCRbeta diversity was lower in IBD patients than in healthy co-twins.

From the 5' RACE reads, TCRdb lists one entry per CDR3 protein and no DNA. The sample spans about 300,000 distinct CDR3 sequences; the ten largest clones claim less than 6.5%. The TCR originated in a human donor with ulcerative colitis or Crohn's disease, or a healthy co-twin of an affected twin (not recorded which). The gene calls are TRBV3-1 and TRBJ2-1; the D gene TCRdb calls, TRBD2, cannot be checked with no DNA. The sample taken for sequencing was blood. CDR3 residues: CASSQAGGTFHEQFF.